This entry lists 18 T cell receptor beta chains sequenced from one sample in a study of cytomegalovirus exposure and HLA in healthy donors. PCR involved 60 Vbeta and 13 Jbeta primers. Clones were read by immunoSEQ multiplex PCR, and TCRdb kept only the in-frame ones, dropping some. This sample carries 130,000 or so clones, about 82% of them seen once, and the ten largest clones take approximately 5%. The sequenced sample consisted of PBMCs. Receptor source: a man aged 30 to 39 in good health and CMV-seronegative.

The chain uses TRBV4-1 and TRBJ1-6, with 7 bases that match TRBD1. The V gene end was trimmed by 1 base and the J gene end by 10 bases; junction bases not matched to a gene: 7. CDR1 and CDR2 (germline): MGHRA, YSYEKL. The CDR3 has 15 amino acids. CDR3 region: CASSQVSRGSSPLHF. DNA for the CDR3: TGCGCCAGCAGCCAAGTATCCAGGGGGTCATCACCCCTCCACTTT.

V is TRBV11-2 and J is TRBJ2-2, with 7 bases aligning to TRBD1. The CDR3 spans 14 residues. V was clipped by 5 bases and J by 7 bases; unmatched bases: 7. Germline V gene lookup returns CDR1 SGHAT and CDR2 FQNNGV. In DNA, the CDR3 is TGTGCCAGCAGCCTCAGACAGGGACACGGGGAGCTGTTTTTT. Translating gives CASSLRQGHGELFF.

J is TRBJ1-5 and V is TRBV6-1, with D perhaps TRBD1 (5 bases). Germline CDR1 reads MNHNS; CDR2 reads SASEGT. Trimming removed 2 bases at V and 6 bases at J, with 17 bases between. The CDR3 covers 16 residues. The DNA of the CDR3 is TGTGCCAGCAGTGAAAGGTGGGGGGATCGCATTCAGCCCCAGCATTTT. Its translation is CASSERWGDRIQPQHF.

The chain uses TRBV2 and TRBJ1-4, with TRBD1 identical over 10 bases. Per germline, CDR1 SNHLY and CDR2 FYNNEI. V dropped 8 bases and J dropped 7; count of bases not matched to a gene: 7. The CDR3 loop spans 14 amino acids. CDR3 amino acids: CASVPDRGAEKLFF. CDR3 nucleotides: TGTGCCAGCGTGCCGGACAGGGGGGCTGAAAAACTGTTTTTT.

V and J are TRBV2 and TRBJ2-3; 10 bases agree with TRBD2. Trimming removed 5 bases from V and 2 bases from J; junction bases left unmatched: 7. The CDR3 has 16 amino acids. From germline, CDR1 is SNHLY and CDR2 FYNNEI. The CDR3 loop is CASSWERGGNTDTQYF. The CDR3 DNA reads TGTGCCAGCAGTTGGGAGCGGGGGGGAAACACAGATACGCAGTATTTT.

This sequence joins TRBV6-1 and TRBJ2-7; 8 nucleotides line up with TRBD1. Germline V gives CDR1 MNHNS, CDR2 SASEGT. This CDR3 spans 14 amino acids. With 6 bases clipped from V and 3 bases from J, the junction kept 7 bases outside the gene matches. CDR3 in DNA: TGTGCCAGCAGACAGGACAGGGAGCACTACGAGCAGTACTTC. Translated, it gives CASRQDREHYEQYF.

The chain combines TRBV27 with TRBJ2-7; a weak D match, TRBD2 (5 bases). V lost 2 bases and J 0 bases, leaving 11 bases between the germline ends. The CDR3 has 15 residues. Germline V gene sequence: CDR1 MNHEY, CDR2 SMNVEV (reference sequence). The CDR3 DNA reads TGTGCCAGCAGTTTAGGCGGACGGGGCTCCTACGAGCAGTACTTC. It specifies CASSLGGRGSYEQYF.

The chain is built from TRBV4-3 and TRBJ2-1, with 9 bases fitting TRBD2. The V segment lost 1 base and the J segment 9 bases; nucleotides outside the gene matches: 7. CDR3 length: 15 residues. CDR1 LGHNA and CDR2 YSLEER come from the germline V gene. CDR3 DNA: TGCGCCAGCAGCCAAGCGGGACTAGCTGGTGGTGAGCAGTTCTTC. This encodes CASSQAGLAGGEQFF.

V gene TRBV5-1 combines with J gene TRBJ1-1; 7 bases align to TRBD1. The V and J ends lost 5 bases and 0 bases, in that order; junction bases with no gene match: 10. In germline, CDR1 is SGHRS, CDR2 YFSETQ. The CDR3 extends over 16 amino acids. The DNA of the CDR3 is TGCGCCAGCAGTCCACAGGGGTTCTTGTTGAACACTGAAGCTTTCTTT. This sequence encodes CASSPQGFLLNTEAFF.

The V call is TRBV7-3, the J call TRBJ2-1; TRBD2 matches 10 bases. The J segment lost 10 bases and the V segment lost 2 bases, leaving 2 bases of the junction unmatched. CDR3 length: 13 residues. CDR1 is SGHTA, CDR2 FQGTGA, per germline. As DNA, the CDR3 is TGTGCCAGCAGCTTAGGGGGACTAGCGGAGCAGTTCTTC. Residues: CASSLGGLAEQFF.

V and J are TRBV10-3 and TRBJ1-1, with D possibly TRBD1 on 5 matching bases. This CDR3 is built from 12 residues. Deletions cut 8 bases from V and 4 bases from J, with 11 bases between. Germline lookup yields CDR1 ENHRY and CDR2 SYGVKD. CDR3 in amino acids: CAIASGATEAFF. CDR3 DNA: TGTGCCATCGCCTCTGGGGCCACTGAAGCTTTCTTT.

This clone turned up a few times. V is TRBV4-2 and J is TRBJ2-3, with 7 bases identical to TRBD2. Unmatched junction bases numbered 10, after V lost 4 bases and J lost 0 bases. This CDR3 comprises 17 residues. Germline CDR1 LGHNA, CDR2 YNFKEQ. CDR3 nucleotide sequence: TGTGCCAGCAGCCTGAGCGGGGTAGCGGGCAGCACAGATACGCAGTATTTT. Amino acid sequence: CASSLSGVAGSTDTQYF.

This clone was recorded a few times. CDR3 sequence reads: CASSYPPASTDTQYF. Here the CDR3 DNA reads TGTGCCAGCAGCTACCCCCCAGCGAGCACAGATACGCAGTATTTT. The rearrangement joins TRBV5-6 to TRBJ2-3, with D unresolved. V was trimmed by 3 bases and J by 0 bases, leaving 11 bases between them. This CDR3 contains 15 residues. The V gene's germline CDR1 is SGHDT and CDR2 YYEEEE.

The V and J genes are TRBV27 and TRBJ2-3; possibly TRBD2 for D (6 bases). V was pared by 2 bases and J by 4 bases, with 13 bases between. Germline values: CDR1 MNHEY, CDR2 SMNVEV (reference sequence). CDR3 length: 15 residues. CDR3: CASSLKAGKPDTQYF. DNA for the CDR3: TGTGCCAGCAGTTTAAAGGCGGGAAAGCCAGATACGCAGTATTTT.

The chain combines TRBV4-3 with TRBJ2-1; D gene ambiguous. This CDR3 contains 15 residues. The germline V gene has CDR1 LGHNA and CDR2 YSLEER. The V and J ends lost 0 bases and 0 bases respectively, with 6 bases between them. The CDR3 DNA reads as TGCGCCAGCAGCCAAGAGTTCAGCTCCTACAATGAGCAGTTCTTC. The encoded protein is CASSQEFSSYNEQFF.

This chain joins TRBV30 and TRBJ2-1; 7 bases fit TRBD2. The trim removed 0 bases at V and 2 bases at J, leaving 7 bases unmatched. In germline, CDR1 is GTSNPN, CDR2 SVGIG (reference sequence). The CDR3 extends over 16 amino acids. The chain's CDR3 is CAWSVERDWTYNEQFF. In DNA form, the CDR3 reads TGTGCCTGGAGTGTTGAGCGGGACTGGACCTACAATGAGCAGTTCTTC.

The rearrangement links TRBV6-1 to TRBJ1-2; no definite D call. The germline V gene encodes CDR1 MNHNS and CDR2 SASEGT. The CDR3 is 16 amino acids. V dropped 2 bases and J dropped 4 bases, with 17 bases sitting between them. CDR3 sequence (DNA): TGTGCCAGCAGTGAAAGCGGAGGGCCCTCGGGCTATGGCTACACCTTC. Its translation: CASSESGGPSGYGYTF.

This clone appeared a few times. The chain joins TRBV6-4 to TRBJ2-3; TRBD2 might be the D (6 bases). This CDR3 contains 14 residues. Trimming pared 3 bases from V and 0 bases from J, leaving 7 bases between. Germline CDR1 is MRHNA and CDR2 is SNTAGT. Here the CDR3 reads CASSEEGSTDTQYF. CDR3 nucleotide sequence: TGTGCCAGCAGTGAGGAGGGAAGCACAGATACGCAGTATTTT.